This passage covers 13 T cell receptor beta chains from one sample sequenced in a study of Ad26.COV2.S vaccination and SARS-CoV-2 variants. Treatment meaning: some 20 received Ad26.COV2.S at low or high dose, single or two shots; about 5 received placebo; per-sample allocation not given. Day 63 following the first vaccine or placebo injection was when the samples were taken. Assay: immunoSEQ multiplex PCR; the TCRdb copy retains only in-frame clones and omits some. The sample holds more than 400,000 clones, over 80% seen once. The sequenced sample was peripheral blood, obtained in a trial of Ad26.COV2.S vaccine versus placebo. Source of these receptors: a person between 18 and 60 years old who received the Ad26.COV2.S COVID-19 vaccine or a placebo.

J is TRBJ2-3 and V is TRBV6-4; D is uncertain. The V end lost 0 bases, the J end lost 1 base, and 8 bases lay between the germline ends. Germline CDR1 is MRHNA and CDR2 is SNTAGT. This CDR3 has 15 residues. The CDR3 coding sequence is TGTGCCAGCAGTGACTCGATTCTACGCACAGATACGCAGTATTTT. Translated: CASSDSILRTDTQYF.

V and J are TRBV4-3 and TRBJ2-7; tentatively, D is TRBD2 (5 bases). Germline CDR1 and CDR2: LGHNA and YSLEER. This CDR3 has 15 amino acids. Trimming cost V 0 bases and J 2 bases, with 11 bases left between them. The CDR3 DNA sequence: TGCGCCAGCAGCCAAGACCCCACGACTACCTACGAGCAGTACTTC. Its translation: CASSQDPTTTYEQYF.

This clone was seen a handful of times. The rearrangement uses TRBV4-1 and TRBJ1-4; the D is unclear. CDR3 length equals 16 residues. V was pared by 0 bases and J by 0 bases, with 8 bases between. Germline V gives CDR1 MGHRA, CDR2 YSYEKL. In nucleotides, the CDR3 is TGCGCCAGCAGCCAAGATCTACCGACAACTAATGAAAAACTGTTTTTT. Translating gives CASSQDLPTTNEKLFF.

The chain uses TRBV2 and TRBJ2-1, with TRBD2 matching 7 bases. The CDR3 runs to 15 residues. V was pared by 6 bases and J by 0 bases, with 5 bases of the junction left unmatched. In germline, CDR1 is SNHLY, CDR2 FYNNEI. CDR3 in amino acids: CASRSGASSYNEQFF. CDR3 nucleotide sequence: TGTGCCAGCAGAAGCGGGGCTAGCTCCTACAATGAGCAGTTCTTC.

This clone showed up just once. The gene calls are TRBV4-3 and TRBJ2-1; 10 bases agree with TRBD2. The germline V gene encodes CDR1 LGHNA and CDR2 YSLEER. V lost 1 base and J lost 10; bases outside the gene matches: 7. CDR3 length: 15 amino acids. For the CDR3, the DNA is TGCGCCAGCAGCCAAGGGAGCGGGGGGGCACGAGAGCAGTTCTTC. Protein product: CASSQGSGGAREQFF.

The rearrangement links TRBV7-2 to TRBJ1-6; D is undetermined. In germline, CDR1 is SGHTA, CDR2 FQGNSA. The CDR3 totals 16 residues. The V gene lost 0 bases and the J gene lost 7 bases, with 13 bases spanning the gap. The CDR3 loop reads CASSLAGEGWNSPLHF. The CDR3 DNA follows: TGTGCCAGCAGCTTAGCCGGGGAGGGTTGGAATTCACCCCTCCACTTT. The full variable domain, rest sourced from reference TRBV7-2 and TRBJ1-6, is GAGVSQSPSNKVTEKGKDVELRCDPISGHTALYWYRQSLGQGLEFLIYFQGNSAPDKSGLPSDRFSAERTGGSVSTLTIQRTQQEDSAVYLCASSLAGEGWNSPLHFGNGTRLTVT.

This rearrangement joins TRBV24-1 to TRBJ2-5; 13 nucleotides line up with TRBD2. With 4 bases clipped from V and 0 bases from J, the junction kept 10 bases outside the gene matches. The germline V gene has CDR1 KGHDR and CDR2 SFDVKD. The CDR3 length is 19 residues. The CDR3 coding sequence is TGTGCCACCAGTGAGGCTTCCGGGACTAGCGGGGAATACCAAGAGACCCAGTACTTC. Translation gives CATSEASGTSGEYQETQYF.

The rearrangement uses TRBV5-4 and TRBJ2-3; TRBD2 aligns across 13 bases. With 2 bases clipped from V and 5 bases from J, the junction kept 5 bases outside the gene matches. From germline, CDR1 is SGHNT and CDR2 YYREEE (reference sequence). The CDR3 spans 16 residues. This CDR3 is CASSFTSGGVLDTQYF. The CDR3 nucleotides read TGTGCCAGCAGCTTCACTAGCGGGGGGGTGTTAGATACGCAGTATTTT.

The chain employs TRBV7-2 and TRBJ2-1; 7 bases match TRBD2. The CDR3 is 16 residues long. CDR1 SGHTA and CDR2 FQGNSA come from the germline V gene. V shed 7 bases and J 0 bases; nucleotides not matched to a gene: 9. This CDR3 is CASTPLGGSSYNEQFF. Here the CDR3 DNA reads TGTGCCAGCACCCCCCTCGGGGGGAGCTCCTACAATGAGCAGTTCTTC.

The V call is TRBV5-5, the J call TRBJ2-7; the D is unclear. The ends were cut back, 0 bases at V and 0 bases at J, with 7 bases in the middle. Germline CDR1 and CDR2: SGHKS and YYEKEE (reference sequence). This CDR3 is built from 14 residues. DNA of the CDR3: TGTGCCAGCAGCTTGGGGTCTAACTCCTACGAGCAGTACTTC. It specifies CASSLGSNSYEQYF.

The chain links TRBV7-8 to TRBJ2-5, with 14 bases lining up with TRBD2. The germline CDR1 and CDR2 sequences are SGHVS and FQNEAQ. The CDR3 is 17 residues long. V trimming: 4 bases; J trimming: 4 bases; junction bases outside the gene matches: 8. CDR3 protein: CASSSLGLAGVGETQYF. In DNA form, the CDR3 reads TGTGCCAGCAGCTCCCTGGGACTAGCGGGGGTGGGAGAGACCCAGTACTTC.

The V gene is TRBV5-4, the J gene TRBJ1-5; D is unclear. Germline V lookup: CDR1 SGHNT, CDR2 YYREEE (reference sequence). The CDR3 is made up of 15 amino acids. V lost 3 bases and J lost 6, with 16 bases in between. The CDR3 coding sequence is TGTGCCAGCAGCTCCGATGTGGGATTAGCTCAGCCCCAGCATTTT. This translates into CASSSDVGLAQPQHF.

On this clone itself: This same CDR3 is encoded by further DNA sequences in the sample. The chain couples TRBV28 to TRBJ2-7; no clear D gene. The CDR3 is made up of 12 amino acids. Germline V gene sequence: CDR1 MDHEN, CDR2 SYDVKM. V gave up 5 bases and J gave up 0 bases, with 5 bases separating them. Here the CDR3 reads CASSIGSYEQYF. CDR3 bases: TGTGCCAGCAGTATCGGCTCCTACGAGCAGTACTTC. Drawing the rest from reference TRBV28 and TRBJ2-7, the complete variable domain is DVKVTQSSRYLVKRTGEKVFLECVQDMDHENMFWYRQDPGLGLRLIYFSYDVKMKEKGDIPEGYSVSREKKERFSLILESASTNQTSMYLCASSIGSYEQYFGPGTRLTVT.